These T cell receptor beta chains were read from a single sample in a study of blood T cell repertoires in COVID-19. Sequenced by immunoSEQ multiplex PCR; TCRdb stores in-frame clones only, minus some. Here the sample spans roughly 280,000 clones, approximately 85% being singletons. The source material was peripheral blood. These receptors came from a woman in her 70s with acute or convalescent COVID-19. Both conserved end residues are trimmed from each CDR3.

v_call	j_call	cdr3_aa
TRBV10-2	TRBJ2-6	ASSLRGKSSGANVLT
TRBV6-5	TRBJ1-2	ASSSGTGVYGYT
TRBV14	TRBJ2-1	ASSLNWIGNEQF
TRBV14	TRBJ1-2	ASSQDRGVGYGYT
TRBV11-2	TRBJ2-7	ASSPSYEQY
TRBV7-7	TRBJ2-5	ASSFAGSQETQY
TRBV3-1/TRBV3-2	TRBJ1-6	ASSQGASTNSPLH
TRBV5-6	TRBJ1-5	ASSVRDTNQPQH
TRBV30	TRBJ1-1	AWKAGPNTEAF
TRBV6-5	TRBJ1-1	ASQEGGANTEAF
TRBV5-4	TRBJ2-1	ASSLSGPSYNEQF
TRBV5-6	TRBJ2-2	ASSLNKRRTGELF
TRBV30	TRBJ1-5	AWSLGGGSQPQH
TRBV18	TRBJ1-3	ASSPSDRPSGNTIY
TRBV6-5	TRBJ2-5	ASSQTRGWVETQY
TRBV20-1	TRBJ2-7	SASWEHEQY
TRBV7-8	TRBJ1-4	ASSMTENNEKLF
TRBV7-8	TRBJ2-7	ASSLGTSGGYEQY
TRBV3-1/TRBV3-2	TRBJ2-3	ASSLRGTDTQY
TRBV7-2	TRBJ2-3	ASSFRLAGGGDTQY
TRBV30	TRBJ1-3	AWCRTGGRVNTIY
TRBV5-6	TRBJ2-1	ASSLRDRAQF
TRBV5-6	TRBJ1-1	ASSLSSGTEAF
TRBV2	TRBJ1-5	ASDTGAGNQPQH
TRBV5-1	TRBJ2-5	ASSFGFSETQY
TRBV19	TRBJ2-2	ASSIVRTSRTGELF